Each of the 30 T cell receptor beta chains below was sequenced from the same sample in a study of cytomegalovirus exposure and HLA in healthy donors. Vbeta (60) and Jbeta (13) primers were used in the PCR. Method: immunoSEQ multiplex PCR; TCRdb's copy keeps in-frame clones and lacks some. The repertoire has 35,000 to 40,000 clones, around 77% of them found once; the top ten carry roughly 8%. Sequenced material: PBMCs. Every receptor here comes from a woman between 25 and 40 years old in good health and CMV-seropositive.

The J gene is TRBJ1-2, the V gene TRBV7-8, with unresolved D. The CDR3 contains 15 residues. Germline CDR1 and CDR2: SGHVS and FQNEAQ. V was cut by 0 bases and J by 3 bases, with 11 bases left in between. CDR3 protein: CASSLARGLDYGYTF. The CDR3 coding sequence is TGTGCCAGCAGCTTAGCGCGGGGATTGGACTATGGCTACACCTTC.

This clone showed up just once. The genes are TRBV2 and TRBJ2-7; 8 bases align to TRBD1. CDR3 length: 14 residues. V lost 7 bases, J lost 1 base, and 6 bases stayed unmatched. The germline V gene encodes CDR1 SNHLY and CDR2 FYNNEI. CDR3: CASKLTGESYEQYF. The CDR3 DNA sequence: TGTGCCAGCAAATTGACAGGGGAATCCTACGAGCAGTACTTC.

The rearrangement uses TRBV19 and TRBJ2-7, with TRBD2 identical over 8 bases. Per germline, CDR1 LNHDA and CDR2 SQIVND (reference sequence). This CDR3 is 15 amino acids long. V lost 3 bases and J lost 3; bases outside the gene matches: 7. The CDR3 DNA sequence: TGTGCCAGTAGTATGGGAAGCGGGAGCTTCTACGAGCAGTACTTC. It specifies CASSMGSGSFYEQYF.

This clone has only one observation. The chain employs TRBV11-2 and TRBJ2-1; TRBD2 agrees at 12 bases. This CDR3 has 18 amino acids. Looked up from germline, CDR1 is SGHAT and CDR2 is FQNNGV. Trimming at V came to 2 bases and at J to 5 bases, leaving 10 bases not matched to a gene. CDR3 amino acids: CASSLYALAGGRHNEQFF. In nucleotides, the CDR3 is TGTGCCAGCAGCTTATACGCCCTAGCGGGGGGGCGGCACAATGAGCAGTTCTTC. Full variable domain (outside the CDR3, taken from reference TRBV11-2 and TRBJ2-1): EAGVAQSPRYKIIEKRQSVAFWCNPISGHATLYWYQQILGQGPKLLIQFQNNGVVDDSQLPKDRFSAERLKGVDSTLKIQPAKLEDSAVYLCASSLYALAGGRHNEQFFGPGTRLTVL.

The chain combines TRBV2 with TRBJ2-6; 9 bases fit TRBD1. This CDR3 is built from 17 residues. CDR1 is SNHLY, CDR2 FYNNEI, per germline. Trimming cost V 5 bases and J 0 bases; bases outside gene matches: 5. For the CDR3, the DNA is TGTGCCAGCAGTCTCACAGGGGGCGCCTCTGGGGCCAACGTCCTGACTTTC. It yields the protein CASSLTGGASGANVLTF.

This clone was counted only a few times. The chain employs TRBV7-9 and TRBJ1-4; D may be TRBD1 (6 bases). The CDR3 has 14 amino acids. CDR1 is SEHNR and CDR2 is FQNEAQ in the germline V gene (reference sequence). V lost 5 bases and J lost 5, with 12 bases in between. CDR3 sequence reads: CASSAGEFNEKLFF. CDR3 coding DNA: TGTGCCAGCAGCGCAGGGGAATTCAATGAAAAACTGTTTTTT.

The chain recombines TRBV7-9 with TRBJ1-3, with no clear D. CDR3 size: 13 residues. Trimming took off 6 bases at V and 0 bases at J, with 6 bases between the two ends. The germline V gene has CDR1 SEHNR and CDR2 FQNEAQ (reference sequence). CDR3 sequence (DNA): TGTGCCAGCAGGTTTCTCTCTGGAAACACCATATATTTT. Its protein product is CASRFLSGNTIYF. The complete variable domain, with remaining parts taken from reference TRBV7-9 and TRBJ1-3, reads DTGVSQNPRHKITKRGQNVTFRCDPISEHNRLYWYRQTLGQGPEFLTYFQNEAQLEKSRLLSDRFSAERPKGSFSTLEIQRTEQGDSAMYLCASRFLSGNTIYFGEGSWLTVV.

V gene TRBV6-5 combines with J gene TRBJ1-2, with 7 bases that match TRBD1. CDR1 is MNHEY and CDR2 is SVGAGI in the germline V gene. J was trimmed by 7 bases and V by 4 bases; bases with no gene match: 15. The CDR3 covers 16 residues. CDR3 sequence: CASSSMRGQGGGGYTF. CDR3 nucleotides: TGTGCCAGCAGTTCAATGCGTGGTCAGGGGGGCGGTGGCTACACCTTC.

This clone occurred a few times. The CDR3 loop is CASSPQTAYTEAFF. As DNA, the CDR3 is TGTGCCAGCTCACCACAGACAGCATACACTGAAGCTTTCTTT. The chain joins TRBV18 to TRBJ1-1; D may be TRBD1 (5 bases). Germline loops: CDR1 KGHSH, CDR2 LQKENI. Trimming shortened V by 1 base and J by 3 bases, and 9 bases separated the two germline ends. The CDR3 has 14 amino acids.

V and J are TRBV27 and TRBJ2-1; 12 nucleotides match TRBD2. CDR3 length: 16 amino acids. V lost 1 base, J lost 4 bases, and 2 bases stayed unmatched. CDR1 MNHEY and CDR2 SMNVEV come from the germline V gene (reference sequence). CDR3 sequence reads: CASSLFGTSGYNEQFF. CDR3 coding DNA: TGTGCCAGCAGTTTATTTGGGACTAGCGGGTACAATGAGCAGTTCTTC.

The chain joins TRBV5-1 to TRBJ2-5; TRBD1 matches 8 bases. Germline CDR1 is SGHRS and CDR2 is YFSETQ. CDR3 length: 15 amino acids. Unmatched junction bases numbered 9, after V lost 4 bases and J lost 4 bases. Here the CDR3 DNA reads TGCGCCAGCAGCGGGGCTGGACAGGGCCGAGAGACCCAGTACTTC. Amino acid sequence: CASSGAGQGRETQYF.

The V call is TRBV2, the J call TRBJ1-2, with no clear D. Per the germline V gene, CDR1 is SNHLY and CDR2 is FYNNEI. V lost 6 bases to trimming and J lost 3 bases, with 5 bases between them. The CDR3 runs to 11 residues. The CDR3 reads CASSPDYGYTF. CDR3 DNA: TGTGCCAGCAGCCCCGACTATGGCTACACCTTC.

This sequence joins TRBV18 and TRBJ1-2; no reliable D call. The length of the CDR3 is 14 residues. The germline gives CDR1 KGHSH, CDR2 LQKENI. Trimming removed 6 bases from V and 5 bases from J, with 16 bases in between. In DNA form, the CDR3 reads TGTGCCAGCTCCCCCGGCGGAGGTCCATATGGCTACACCTTC. Residues: CASSPGGGPYGYTF.

This clone appeared a few times. The DNA of the CDR3 is TGTGCCAGTACGGTGTTCGGGAGGGCCACGGACATTCAGTACTTC. Residues: CASTVFGRATDIQYF. The chain carries TRBV5-4 and TRBJ2-4, with 8 bases lining up with TRBD2. The CDR3 is 15 amino acids. Germline values: CDR1 SGHNT, CDR2 YYREEE (reference sequence). After removal of 8 bases from V and 8 bases from J, the junction contained 15 bases not matched to a gene.

Points on this clone: At one boundary the junction diverges from the germline segment, which might be a read error. The rearrangement links TRBV5-1 to TRBJ1-3, with TRBD1 identical over 9 bases. The CDR3 contains 16 residues. Germline V lookup: CDR1 SGHRS, CDR2 YFSETQ. CDR3 in DNA: TGCTCCAGCAGCCCAGGGACAGGGCAGTCTGGAAACACCATATCTTTT. Protein product: CSSSPGTGQSGNTISF.

V is TRBV6-1 and J is TRBJ1-2; D may be TRBD1 (5 bases). The V gene lost 6 bases and the J gene lost 2 bases, with 13 bases spanning the gap. This CDR3 is 14 amino acids long. Germline values: CDR1 MNHNS, CDR2 SASEGT. CDR3 bases: TGTGCCAGCAGCAAGAGACAGTACAACTATGGCTACACCTTC. Translated, it gives CASSKRQYNYGYTF.

The V gene is TRBV7-9, the J gene TRBJ1-3; a weak D match, TRBD1 (5 bases). The CDR3 has 12 amino acids. The V gene's germline CDR1 is SEHNR and CDR2 FQNEAQ (reference sequence). The V end lost 5 bases, the J end lost 9 bases, and 11 bases lay between the germline ends. CDR3 residues: CASSQGLFTIYF. CDR3 in DNA: TGTGCCAGCAGCCAGGGACTTTTCACCATATATTTT.

The V and J genes are TRBV4-1 and TRBJ1-1; 9 bases are a match to TRBD1. After removal of 0 bases from V and 1 base from J, the junction contained 3 bases not matched to a gene. CDR1 is MGHRA, CDR2 YSYEKL, per germline. The CDR3 runs 16 residues. The CDR3 nucleotides read TGCGCCAGCAGCCAAGAGGGGGACAGGGCGAACACTGAAGCTTTCTTT. Its protein is CASSQEGDRANTEAFF.

The gene calls are TRBV6-6 and TRBJ2-3; TRBD2 agrees at 10 bases. Germline values: CDR1 MNHNY, CDR2 SVGAGI (reference sequence). Unmatched junction bases numbered 8, after V lost 5 bases and J lost 6 bases. This CDR3 comprises 15 residues. The CDR3 region is CASSPSGSLSDTQYF. CDR3 nucleotides: TGTGCCAGCAGTCCTAGCGGGAGTCTATCGGATACGCAGTATTTT.

The rearrangement links TRBV6-5 to TRBJ2-7, with 9 bases identical to TRBD2. Trimming cost V 6 bases and J 3 bases; bases outside gene matches: 0. CDR1 and CDR2 (germline): MNHEY, SVGAGI. CDR3 length: 12 residues. CDR3 sequence reads: CASRTSGYEQYF. In nucleotides, the CDR3 is TGTGCCAGCAGGACTAGCGGCTACGAGCAGTACTTC.

This sequence joins TRBV2 and TRBJ1-1; 9 bases line up with TRBD1. The germline V gene has CDR1 SNHLY and CDR2 FYNNEI. This CDR3 contains 14 residues. V lost 6 bases, J lost 1 base, and 3 bases stayed unmatched. This CDR3 is CASSEDRGNTEAFF. In DNA form, the CDR3 reads TGTGCCAGCAGCGAGGACAGGGGGAACACTGAAGCTTTCTTT.

This chain links TRBV5-1 with TRBJ1-4, with D hard to call. Germline V gene sequence: CDR1 SGHRS, CDR2 YFSETQ. Trimming stripped 2 bases from V and 8 bases from J, with 19 bases between. The CDR3 is 16 amino acids. The CDR3 DNA follows: TGCGCCAGCAGCTTTTCCGGGGTGTCGTCCTGGGAAAAACTGTTTTTT. Its translation: CASSFSGVSSWEKLFF.

This chain uses TRBV28 with TRBJ2-7; a weak D match, TRBD1 (6 bases). Trimming removed 3 bases from V and 2 bases from J, with 8 bases in between. In germline, CDR1 is MDHEN, CDR2 SYDVKM. The CDR3 covers 13 residues. CDR3 region: CASSFGGPYEQYF. CDR3 nucleotides: TGTGCCAGCAGTTTTGGGGGCCCCTACGAGCAGTACTTC.

The rearrangement joins TRBV9 to TRBJ2-2; D call uncertain. CDR3 length: 13 residues. Germline V lookup: CDR1 SGDLS, CDR2 YYNGEE. Trimming stripped 2 bases from V and 5 bases from J, with 7 bases between. CDR3 region: CASSVGRTGELFF. For the CDR3, the DNA is TGTGCCAGCAGCGTGGGCCGTACCGGGGAGCTGTTTTTT.

This chain joins TRBV9 and TRBJ2-3, with TRBD2 matching 10 bases. Germline trimming cut 3 bases from V and 0 bases from J; bases unmatched to any gene: 10. The CDR3 sequence is 18 residues long. The germline V gene has CDR1 SGDLS and CDR2 YYNGEE. As DNA, the CDR3 is TGTGCCAGCAGCGAGCCTGCTTCTAGCGGGGGAAGCACAGATACGCAGTATTTT. Protein product: CASSEPASSGGSTDTQYF.

The chain links TRBV6-1 to TRBJ1-1; D not resolved. The germline gives CDR1 MNHNS, CDR2 SASEGT. This CDR3 spans 13 amino acids. With 6 bases removed from V and 4 bases from J, the gap between germline ends came to 12 bases. CDR3 in amino acids: CASREGGITEAFF. DNA for the CDR3: TGTGCCAGCAGAGAGGGAGGAATCACTGAAGCTTTCTTT.

The chain couples TRBV29-1 to TRBJ2-5, with D perhaps matching TRBD1 (6 bases). The germline V gene has CDR1 SQVTM and CDR2 ANQGSEA. This CDR3 spans 12 amino acids. V lost 3 bases, J lost 4 bases, and 9 bases lay in between. The CDR3 spells CSVDRGGETQYF. The CDR3 nucleotides are TGCAGCGTTGACAGGGGTGGAGAGACCCAGTACTTC.

The chain uses TRBV4-1 and TRBJ2-2; TRBD2 matches at 8 bases. V lost 4 bases, J lost 7 bases, and 11 bases stayed unmatched. The CDR3 spans 16 residues. Germline CDR1 is MGHRA and CDR2 is YSYEKL. The CDR3 DNA reads as TGCGCCAGCAGCCTAGAGCGGGAGATGTGGGTCGGGGAGCTGTTTTTT. Its translation is CASSLEREMWVGELFF.

Comment on this clone: At the DNA level, this CDR3 is encoded by other sequences in the same sample as well. This sequence joins TRBV18 and TRBJ2-2; TRBD1 matches 9 bases. V lost 0 bases to trimming and J lost 1 base; unmatched junction nucleotides: 0. CDR3 size: 16 residues. Germline lookup yields CDR1 KGHSH and CDR2 LQKENI. This CDR3 reads CASSPPTGGNTGELFF. CDR3 in DNA: TGTGCCAGCTCACCACCGACAGGGGGGAACACCGGGGAGCTGTTTTTT.

This chain links TRBV28 with TRBJ1-2; D ambiguous. This CDR3 region has 12 residues. Germline V gene data show CDR1 as MDHEN and CDR2 as SYDVKM. With 4 bases removed from V and 5 bases from J, the gap between germline ends came to 8 bases. In DNA form, the CDR3 reads TGTGCCAGCAGTTCGATGCGATATGGCTACACCTTC. Translation: CASSSMRYGYTF.